This T cell receptor (beta chain) came from a study of cytomegalovirus exposure and HLA in healthy donors (dated by TCRdb to about 2017). About the investigation overall: In an earlier analysis of several hundred of the donors, 276 Gb of sequence data and 100 million or so unique TCR beta sequences from 150 million to 200 million T cells were reported. The number of donors typed differed by locus, with 629-630 for A, B, C, DRB1 and DQB1, 522 for DQA1, 606 for DPA1, and over 400 for DPB1. About five DR-DQ haplotypes were treated as single units for association and clustering because of strong linkage in the cohort. The aim of the study was to test whether cataloging public T cell receptors could identify signatures of past pathogen exposure. Genome-wide SNP genotypes for about three fifths of the roughly 700 donors were used in a later genetic analysis, which treated that subset as a discovery cohort. All discovery cohort repertoires had been generated on a single sequencing platform. The study profiled the T cell repertoires of approximately 700 subjects by immunosequencing and related them to cytomegalovirus serostatus. Rather than drawing on any new phenotypic data, the later analysis identified candidate immune exposures from TCR beta sequences and the way those sequences occurred across donors. In an earlier analysis of a few hundred of the donors, high-throughput TCR beta sequencing was used to judge whether each TCR beta V gene segment behaved as functional or pseudogenic. HLA typing covered class I and class II loci at four-digit resolution. To study patterns of TCR occurrence, a later analysis re-analyzed previously published TCR beta repertoires from under 750 donors and added high-resolution HLA genotyping. An early release that covered about 600 HLA-typed donors contained about 300 gigabases of sequencing data and about 84 million unique TCR sequences. On average, around 200,000 unique TCR beta nucleotide sequences were sequenced per donor among a few hundred genotyped donors of the cohort, with roughly 18% of those sequences being non-productive. Along with the 666-subject first cohort, a separate validation cohort of approximately 110 different subjects was used. The genetic ancestry cluster associated with self-reported Caucasian donors included around 76% of the roughly 380 genotyped donors. Alongside the repertoire data, information on donor age, sex, ethnicity and CMV serostatus was compiled. To predict cytomegalovirus infection status, the study brought together high-throughput TCR immunosequencing, statistical association of individual TCRs with disease status, and machine learning.

Overall study outcomes, separate from this receptor: Cytomegalovirus status was reported to be diagnosed by the classifier with high specificity and sensitivity in both the original and validation cohorts. Broadly in line with IMGT annotations, most TCR beta V segments showed up in productive rearrangements about 87% or about 30% of the time in an earlier analysis of a few hundred of the donors. In a later analysis, several top co-occurrence clusters were reported to appear linked to parvovirus B19, influenza, CMV and Epstein-Barr virus. Presence/absence analyses assumed roughly uniform sequencing depth across donors, an assumption that may not hold. A total of roughly 160 TCR beta chains were listed by the study as associated with cytomegalovirus. A later analysis found that HLA-associated TCR beta chains were more clonally expanded and had lower generation probabilities than equally common non-associated chains. Correlated functional status among segregating V segments might be attributable to linkage disequilibrium, but an unknown experimental factor could not be ruled out. In a later analysis, most CMV-associated TCR beta chains were found to appear HLA-restricted, with HLA associations seemingly driven largely by CMV exposure. Specific HLA alleles were associated with around 18,000 TCR beta sequences at a false discovery rate of 0.05 in a later analysis. A further reported finding was that TCR beta sequences accurately predicted the HLA-A and HLA-B alleles for most subjects in the first cohort. A later genetic analysis reported fewer N-insertions in productive TCRs among donors in an Asian-associated ancestry cluster than the approximately 670-donor mean. For the cohort, immune exposure information was limited to CMV serostatus. The 87-base-pair reads could not distinguish some IMGT-functional V segments, including TRBV6-2 and TRBV6-3, so those segments were excluded. Because some donors lacked HLA typing at each locus, the association tests relied only on the typed subset. This cohort had only TCR beta chains sequenced, and the lack of alpha or paired-chain data limited which features could be detected. When HLA alleles, especially DR and DQ, strongly co-occurred, attributing TCR associations to individual alleles was difficult. Some 16 rarely observed V segments, including chromosome 9 orphons, were excluded from the earlier analysis of just under 600 of the donors because counts were too low. The authors suggested that the approach could potentially be generalized to other disease states and immunological phenotypes. The sequencing pipeline was judged likely to have produced a cluster of highly shared sequence variants as a technical artifact. Across donors, most TCR sequences were observed very rarely, whereas some public TCRs were present in many individuals. An association between a missense DCLRE1C variant and V-gene and J-gene trimming of TCR beta chains was found in a later genetic analysis and replicated in an independent cohort. In a later analysis, TCR association rates were found to vary across HLA loci, with the most associated TCRs seen for DRB1 alleles and the fewest for HLA-C alleles. In vitro tests confirmed that a few of the cytomegalovirus-associated TCR beta chains recognize cytomegalovirus antigens.

Library construction relied on the immunoSEQ multiplex PCR assay. For the multiplex PCR, a mixture combining 60 forward primers for TCR Vbeta segments and 13 reverse primers for TCR Jbeta segments was used. Amplification of the CDR3 region of rearranged TCR beta genes was performed with a multiplex PCR assay on genomic DNA. On the Illumina HiSeq System, the amplified TCR beta libraries were sequenced as 87-base-pair reads. The paper's data handling went like this. Across the roughly 640 repertoires, a later analysis counted some 81 million unique TCR beta chains, approximately 10 million of which were shared by at least two donors. Raw reads were error-corrected and collapsed into unique sequences with a nearest-neighbor algorithm that merged closely related sequences to remove PCR and sequencing errors. To assign V, D and J gene segments, CDR3 sequences were aligned to IMGT reference sequences. For a sequence to be retained, a match of at least six nucleotides was required to both a V gene segment and a J gene segment. A rearrangement was called productive if the CDR3 had no stop codons and remained in frame with V and J, and every other rearrangement was called non-productive. CDR3 was defined by IMGT convention, running from the second conserved V-encoded cysteine to the conserved J-encoded phenylalanine. Sequences without an unambiguous match to a single V gene segment were excluded from the earlier analysis of several hundred of the donors. In an earlier analysis of 587 of the donors, V segments were called functional above 56.7% productive rearrangements and were called segregating when the between-donor standard deviation exceeded 5%. A statistical classification framework was developed to diagnose cytomegalovirus status using the catalog of TCR beta chain sequences. In a later analysis, V and J genes were assigned by comparing TCR nucleotide sequences against IMGT/GENE-DB human TR gene sequences. A later analysis assigned CDR3 sequences and most-parsimonious VDJ recombination scenarios with the TCRdist pipeline. A later analysis defined each TCR beta chain by its CDR3 amino acid sequence plus V-gene family, and excluded reads lacking a unique V-gene family. A later analysis removed several hundred highly shared, low-generation-probability nucleotide sequences to deal with suspected cross-contamination and a sequencing artifact. In a later analysis, a clonal expansion index was calculated for each public chain from normalized within-repertoire ranks of inferred template counts. In a later analysis, generation probabilities were computed with a VDJ recombination model fitted to out-of-frame rearrangements, and the resulting probabilities were checked against IGoR. A later analysis scored TCR-TCR, TCR-HLA and TCR-CMV co-occurrence with hypergeometric tests, applying a repertoire-size bias correction to TCR pairs. False discovery rates were estimated in a later analysis by permuting HLA or CMV assignments 20 times. In a later analysis, co-occurring TCRs were grouped using DBSCAN, with TCRdist sequence similarity added in when clustering inside HLA-allele-positive subsets. Repertoires with fewer than 30,000 or more than 120,000 public chains were left out of co-occurrence clustering, as were four to six repertoires with anomalous nucleotide sharing. TCRdb carries this immuneACCESS record with in-frame sequences only. Its versions omit some clonotypes, under half of them owing to an unresolved V gene in the studies checked, with the rest unexplained. V, J and clone size reflect that table, while D and trimming were determined from the DNA. A total of 150,000 to 200,000 clones appear in this sample, around 79% of them only once. 6% to 8% of the sample is held by the ten biggest clonotypes.

In total, roughly 710 healthy bone marrow donors made up the cohort. All cohort members were sampled while nominally healthy, although unrecorded immune exposures were likely present. The donor was CMV seropositive and belonged to the group of some 290 seropositive cohort members. A peripheral blood sample was collected from each donor, and TCR beta sequencing was performed on peripheral blood mononuclear cells. Genomic DNA was extracted from the blood cell samples with the Qiagen DNeasy Blood Extraction Kit. V is cut back by 4 bases and J by 3 bases, with 2 bases in the junction unmatched. Including the terminal cysteine and phenylalanine, the CDR3 comprises 13 residues. CDR3 DNA only is kept here, 39 bases in frame from base 1. CDR1 and CDR2 are drawn from the germline V gene: WSHSY, SAAADI. Note on this clone: Its antigen is unknown. No base quality values were provided; no much bigger clone lies one nucleotide off.

The sequence derives from a male donor in good health and CMV-seropositive. The sequence joins TRBV10-2 to TRBJ2-7; TRBD1 fits 8 bases in the junction. Sequencing used PBMCs. The DNA sequence reads TGCGCCAGCAGTGTGGACAGGGACTACGAGCAGTACTTC. Translation gives CASSVDRDYEQYF.